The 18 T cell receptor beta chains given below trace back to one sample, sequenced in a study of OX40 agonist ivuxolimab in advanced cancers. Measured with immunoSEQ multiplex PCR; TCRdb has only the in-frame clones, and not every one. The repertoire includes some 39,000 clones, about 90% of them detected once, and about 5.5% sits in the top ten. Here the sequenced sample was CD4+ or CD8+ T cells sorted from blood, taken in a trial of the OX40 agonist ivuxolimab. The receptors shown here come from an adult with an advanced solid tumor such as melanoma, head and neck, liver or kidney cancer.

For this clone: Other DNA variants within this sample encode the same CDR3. The DNA of the CDR3 is TGTGCCACCAGCAGAGATTCTGGCTCTGGGGCCAACGTCCTGACTTTC. Its translation: CATSRDSGSGANVLTF. This rearrangement joins TRBV15 to TRBJ2-6; no definite D call. Per germline, CDR1 LNHNV and CDR2 YYDKDF (reference sequence). The germline V and J ends were trimmed by 0 bases and 0 bases, with 6 bases remaining between them. This CDR3 is 16 amino acids long. Complete variable domain (other parts from reference TRBV15 and TRBJ2-6): DAMVIQNPRYQVTQFGKPVTLSCSQTLNHNVMYWYQQKSSQAPKLLFHYYDKDFNNEADTPDNFQSRRPNTSFCFLDIRSPGLGDTAMYLCATSRDSGSGANVLTFGAGSRLTVL.

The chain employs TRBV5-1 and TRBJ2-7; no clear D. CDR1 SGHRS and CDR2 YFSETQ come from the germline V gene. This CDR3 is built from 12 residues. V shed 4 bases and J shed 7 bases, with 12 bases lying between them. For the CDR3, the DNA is TGCGCCAGCAGCCCGAATTCAGGAGAGCAGTACTTC. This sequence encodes CASSPNSGEQYF.

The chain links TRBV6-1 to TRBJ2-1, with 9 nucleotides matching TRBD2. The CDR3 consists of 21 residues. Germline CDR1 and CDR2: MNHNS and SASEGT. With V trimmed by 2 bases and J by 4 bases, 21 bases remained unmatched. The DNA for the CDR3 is TGTGCCAGCAGTGAATCTTCGGGGCCGGGACTAGCTAAGTTTCAGTACAATGAGCAGTTCTTC. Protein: CASSESSGPGLAKFQYNEQFF.

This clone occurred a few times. CDR3 sequence (DNA): TGCGCCAGCAGCCAGGGGACTAGCGGAGATACGCAGTATTTT. Residues: CASSQGTSGDTQYF. The chain recombines TRBV5-1 with TRBJ2-3; TRBD2 aligns across 11 bases. J was trimmed by 5 bases and V by 4 bases; bases with no gene match: 3. The CDR3 is 14 amino acids. The germline gives CDR1 SGHRS, CDR2 YFSETQ.

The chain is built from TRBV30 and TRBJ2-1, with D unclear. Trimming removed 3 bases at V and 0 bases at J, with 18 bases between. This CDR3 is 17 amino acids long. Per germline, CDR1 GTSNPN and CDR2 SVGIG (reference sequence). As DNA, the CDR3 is TGTGCCTGGAGCGTCGAGGATCGGTGGGGCTCCTACAATGAGCAGTTCTTC. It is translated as CAWSVEDRWGSYNEQFF.

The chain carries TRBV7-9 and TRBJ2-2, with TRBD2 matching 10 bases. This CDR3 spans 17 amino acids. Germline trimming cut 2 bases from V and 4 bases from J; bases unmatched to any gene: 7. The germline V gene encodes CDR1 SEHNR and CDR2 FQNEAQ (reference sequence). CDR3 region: CASSLLVTSGLTGELFF. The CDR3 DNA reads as TGTGCCAGCAGCTTATTGGTGACTAGCGGGCTCACCGGGGAGCTGTTTTTT.

CDR3 amino acids: CASSQESGSRAYEQYF. CDR3 bases: TGTGCCAGCAGCCAAGAGAGTGGGAGCCGGGCCTACGAGCAGTACTTC. The chain employs TRBV4-2 and TRBJ2-7, with D possibly matching TRBD2 (5 bases). V dropped 0 bases and J dropped 2 bases, with 14 bases sitting between them. Germline CDR1 LGHNA, CDR2 YNFKEQ. This CDR3 is built from 16 residues.

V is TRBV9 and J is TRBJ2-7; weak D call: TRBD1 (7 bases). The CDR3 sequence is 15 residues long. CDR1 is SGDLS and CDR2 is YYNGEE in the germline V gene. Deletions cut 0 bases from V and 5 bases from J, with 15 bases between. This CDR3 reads CASSVGHRGGNEQYF. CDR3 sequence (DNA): TGTGCCAGCAGCGTAGGTCACAGGGGAGGAAACGAGCAGTACTTC.

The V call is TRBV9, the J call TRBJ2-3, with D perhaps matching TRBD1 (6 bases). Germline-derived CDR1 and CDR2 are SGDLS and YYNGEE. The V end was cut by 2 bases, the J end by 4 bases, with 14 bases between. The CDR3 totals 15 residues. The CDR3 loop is CASSVRTDGSDTQYF. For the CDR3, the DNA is TGTGCCAGCAGCGTCCGGACAGATGGTTCAGATACGCAGTATTTT.

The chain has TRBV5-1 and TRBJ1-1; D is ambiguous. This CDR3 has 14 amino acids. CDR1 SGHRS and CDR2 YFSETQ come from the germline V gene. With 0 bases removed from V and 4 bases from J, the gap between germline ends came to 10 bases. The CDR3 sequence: CASSLVGVATEAFF. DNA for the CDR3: TGCGCCAGCAGCTTGGTAGGAGTAGCCACTGAAGCTTTCTTT.

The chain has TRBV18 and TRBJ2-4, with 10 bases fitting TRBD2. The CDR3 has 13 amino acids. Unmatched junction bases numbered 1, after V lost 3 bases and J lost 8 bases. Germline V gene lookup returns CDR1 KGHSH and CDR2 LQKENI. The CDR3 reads CASSPGLAHIQYF. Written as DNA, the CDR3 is TGTGCCAGCTCACCGGGACTAGCGCACATTCAGTACTTC.

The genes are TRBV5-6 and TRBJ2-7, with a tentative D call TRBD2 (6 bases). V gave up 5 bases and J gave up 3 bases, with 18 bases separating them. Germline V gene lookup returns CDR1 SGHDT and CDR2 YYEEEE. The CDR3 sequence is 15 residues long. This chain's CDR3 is CASSISGTSFYEQYF. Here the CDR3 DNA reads TGTGCCAGCAGTATATCCGGGACTTCTTTCTACGAGCAGTACTTC.

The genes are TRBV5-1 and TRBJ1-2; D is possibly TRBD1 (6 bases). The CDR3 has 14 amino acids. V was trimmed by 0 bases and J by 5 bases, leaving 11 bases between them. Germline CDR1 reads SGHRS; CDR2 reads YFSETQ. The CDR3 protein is CASSLGAGVYGYTF. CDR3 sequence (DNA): TGCGCCAGCAGCTTGGGAGCAGGGGTGTATGGCTACACCTTC.

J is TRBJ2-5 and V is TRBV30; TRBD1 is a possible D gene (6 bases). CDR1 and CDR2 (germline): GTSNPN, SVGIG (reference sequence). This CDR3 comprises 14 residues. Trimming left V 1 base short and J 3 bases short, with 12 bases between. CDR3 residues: CAWSDWAGEETQYF. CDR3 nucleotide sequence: TGTGCCTGGAGTGATTGGGCAGGGGAAGAGACCCAGTACTTC.

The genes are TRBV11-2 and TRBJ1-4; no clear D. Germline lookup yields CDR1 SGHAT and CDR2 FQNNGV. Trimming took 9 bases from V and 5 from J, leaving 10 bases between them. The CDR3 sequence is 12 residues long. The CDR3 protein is CASSAVNEKLFF. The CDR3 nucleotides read TGTGCCAGTAGTGCGGTGAATGAAAAACTGTTTTTT.

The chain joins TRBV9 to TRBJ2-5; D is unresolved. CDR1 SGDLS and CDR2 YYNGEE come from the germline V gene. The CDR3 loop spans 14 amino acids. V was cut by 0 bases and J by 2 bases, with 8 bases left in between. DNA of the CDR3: TGTGCCAGCAGCGTAGGTCCAGAACAAGAGACCCAGTACTTC. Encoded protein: CASSVGPEQETQYF.

This CDR3 reads CASSEETAGANVLTF. The CDR3 coding sequence is TGTGCCAGCAGTGAGGAGACGGCTGGGGCCAACGTCCTGACTTTC. V usage is TRBV2 and J usage is TRBJ2-6, with D uncertain. V was shortened by 3 bases and J by 2 bases, with 8 bases between the two germline ends. The CDR3 loop spans 15 amino acids. CDR1 is SNHLY, CDR2 FYNNEI, per germline.

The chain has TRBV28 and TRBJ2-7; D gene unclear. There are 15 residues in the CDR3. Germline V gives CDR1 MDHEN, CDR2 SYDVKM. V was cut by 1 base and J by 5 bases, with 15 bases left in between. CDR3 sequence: CASSLLVSGSHEQYF. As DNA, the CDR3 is TGTGCCAGCAGTTTATTGGTGTCCGGCAGCCACGAGCAGTACTTC.